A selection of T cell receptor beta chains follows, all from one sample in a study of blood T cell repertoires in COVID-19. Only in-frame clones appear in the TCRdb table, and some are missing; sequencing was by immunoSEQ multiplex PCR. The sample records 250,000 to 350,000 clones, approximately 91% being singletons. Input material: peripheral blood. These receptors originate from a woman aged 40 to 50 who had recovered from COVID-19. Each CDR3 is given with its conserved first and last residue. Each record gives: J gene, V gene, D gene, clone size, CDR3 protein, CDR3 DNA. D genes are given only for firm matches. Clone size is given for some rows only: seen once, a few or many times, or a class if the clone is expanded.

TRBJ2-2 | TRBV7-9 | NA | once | CASSLGATTGELFF | TGTGCCAGCAGCTTAGGCGCAACGACCGGGGAGCTGTTTTTT
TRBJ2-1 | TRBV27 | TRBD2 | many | CASSLGLGASRPFEQFF | TGTGCCAGCAGTCTTGGACTAGGCGCGTCCAGGCCATTTGAGCAGTTCTTC
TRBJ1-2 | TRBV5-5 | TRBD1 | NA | CASSMQTGGGRGYTF | TGTGCCAGCAGCATGCAAACAGGGGGCGGAAGAGGCTACACCTTC
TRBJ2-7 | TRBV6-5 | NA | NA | CASRPNDAVSYEQYF | TGTGCCAGCAGACCCAATGACGCGGTCTCCTACGAGCAGTACTTC
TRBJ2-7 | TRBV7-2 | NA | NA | CASSLDRSYEQYF | TGTGCCAGCAGCTTGGACAGAAGCTACGAGCAGTACTTC
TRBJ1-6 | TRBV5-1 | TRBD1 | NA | CASSIDREDSPLHF | TGCGCCAGCAGCATCGACAGGGAGGACTCACCCCTCCACTTT
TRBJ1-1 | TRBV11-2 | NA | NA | CASSLGRLNTEAFF | TGTGCCAGCAGCTTAGGTCGGTTGAACACTGAAGCTTTCTTT
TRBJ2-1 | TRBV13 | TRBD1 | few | CASSLVDRGKNEQFF | TGTGCCAGCAGCTTAGTGGACAGGGGTAAAAATGAGCAGTTCTTC
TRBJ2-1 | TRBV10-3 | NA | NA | CASGGGGASDEQFF | TGTGCCAGTGGCGGCGGGGGCGCATCGGATGAGCAGTTCTTC
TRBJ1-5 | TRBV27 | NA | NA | CASSGSGNQPQHF | TGTGCCAGCAGTGGGAGTGGCAATCAGCCCCAGCATTTT